A selection of T cell receptor beta chains follows, all from one sample in a study of blood T cell repertoires in COVID-19. Generated by immunoSEQ multiplex PCR, the TCRdb table keeps only in-frame clones and is missing some. The sample carries 130,000 to 150,000 clones, around 81% recorded once. Sequenced sample: peripheral blood. All receptors derive from a middle-aged woman with active or convalescent COVID-19. Both conserved end residues are part of each CDR3. The order of the fields is D gene, V gene, J gene, clone size, CDR3 DNA, CDR3 protein. The D gene is left open where the match is weak. A row's size may be missing; if present it is once, few, many or a size class.

D: TRBD1; V: TRBV6-6; J: TRBJ1-4; size: few; DNA: TGTGCCAGCAGTCCCCCCCCGGGACAGGGTACAACTAATGAAAAACTGTTTTTT; CDR3: CASSPPPGQGTTNEKLFF
D: .; V: TRBV5-1; J: TRBJ1-1; size: .; DNA: TGCGCCAGCAGCCCCAGGGGCTACACTGAAGCTTTCTTT; CDR3: CASSPRGYTEAFF
D: TRBD2; V: TRBV6-1; J: TRBJ2-1; size: .; DNA: TGTGCCAGCCTAGCGGGAGGGATCTACAATGAGCAGTTCTTC; CDR3: CASLAGGIYNEQFF
D: TRBD2; V: TRBV18; J: TRBJ2-7; size: .; DNA: TGTGCCAGCTCACCGGGGACTAGCGGGAGGGGCAGGTCCTACGAGCAGTACTTC; CDR3: CASSPGTSGRGRSYEQYF
D: TRBD1; V: TRBV20-1; J: TRBJ1-6; size: .; DNA: TGCAGTGCTAGTGACAGGGGGGTTGCTTCACCCCTCCACTTT; CDR3: CSASDRGVASPLHF
D: .; V: TRBV10-3; J: TRBJ1-1; size: once; DNA: TGTGCCATCAGTCAAGACGACAGGCCGCCTGGGGCTTTCTTT; CDR3: CAISQDDRPPGAFF
D: .; V: TRBV3-1/TRBV3-2; J: TRBJ1-5; size: few; DNA: TGTGCCAGCAGCCAATCCCTAAATCAGCCCCAGCATTTT; CDR3: CASSQSLNQPQHF
D: .; V: TRBV12-3/TRBV12-4; J: TRBJ2-7; size: .; DNA: TGTGCCAGCAGTTTATACTCCTACGAGCAGTACTTC; CDR3: CASSLYSYEQYF
D: .; V: TRBV19; J: TRBJ2-3; size: .; DNA: TGTGCCAGCCTCGGGGTGGCAGATACGCAGTATTTT; CDR3: CASLGVADTQYF
D: .; V: TRBV11-3; J: TRBJ2-2; size: once; DNA: TGTGCCAGCAGCTTAGGGGCGGGGACCGGGGAGCTGTTTTTT; CDR3: CASSLGAGTGELFF
D: TRBD2; V: TRBV6-5; J: TRBJ2-5; size: .; DNA: TGTGCCAGCAGTTACCACCCCGGGGCGGGAGGGGAGACCCAGTACTTC; CDR3: CASSYHPGAGGETQYF
D: TRBD2; V: TRBV27; J: TRBJ2-7; size: .; DNA: TGTGCCAGCAGTCCCTTAGCGGGAGCCCGCTACGAGCAGTACTTC; CDR3: CASSPLAGARYEQYF
D: TRBD1; V: TRBV19; J: TRBJ2-1; size: once; DNA: TGTGCCAGTACCCCCACCGGGACAGTCTACAATGAGCAGTTCTTC; CDR3: CASTPTGTVYNEQFF
D: TRBD1; V: TRBV7-9; J: TRBJ1-5; size: .; DNA: TGTGCCAGCAGCGCCGTGACAGGGGACAATCAGCCCCAGCATTTT; CDR3: CASSAVTGDNQPQHF
D: .; V: TRBV18; J: TRBJ1-1; size: .; DNA: TGTGCCAGCTCACGAGCAGGGTTGAACACTGAAGCTTTCTTT; CDR3: CASSRAGLNTEAFF
D: .; V: TRBV11-2; J: TRBJ1-2; size: .; DNA: TGTGCCAGCAGCCCTTATGCGGTCGTCTCTAACTATGGCTACACCTTC; CDR3: CASSPYAVVSNYGYTF
D: TRBD2; V: TRBV9; J: TRBJ2-3; size: .; DNA: TGTGCCAGCAGCGTAGGGGGAGGGAGTACAGATACGCAGTATTTT; CDR3: CASSVGGGSTDTQYF
D: .; V: TRBV2; J: TRBJ1-4; size: .; DNA: TGTGCCAGCAACCGAGGGGAAAAACTGTTTTTT; CDR3: CASNRGEKLFF
D: .; V: TRBV18; J: TRBJ1-1; size: few; DNA: TGTGCCAGCTCACCACCCAGGGGTACTGAAGCTTTCTTT; CDR3: CASSPPRGTEAFF
D: TRBD1; V: TRBV28; J: TRBJ1-2; size: .; DNA: TGTGCCATTAAAGGCCCCGGGACAGGGTACGACTATGGCTACACCTTC; CDR3: CAIKGPGTGYDYGYTF
D: .; V: TRBV4-1; J: TRBJ2-5; size: .; DNA: TGCGCCAGCAGCCTCATCCCCAACCAAGAGACCCAGTACTTC; CDR3: CASSLIPNQETQYF
D: .; V: TRBV7-2; J: TRBJ1-1; size: .; DNA: TGTGCCAGCAGCTTAGCGGGCCCCACCACCGAAGCTTTCTTT; CDR3: CASSLAGPTTEAFF
D: .; V: TRBV6-1; J: TRBJ1-6; size: .; DNA: TGTGCCAGCAGTGAATCACCGCGGGCACCCCTCCACTTT; CDR3: CASSESPRAPLHF
D: .; V: TRBV6-1; J: TRBJ1-6; size: once; DNA: TGTGCCAGCAGTGACCTGACAGCTTACCGGTCCCGGGCTTCACCCCTCCACTTT; CDR3: CASSDLTAYRSRASPLHF
D: TRBD1; V: TRBV12-5; J: TRBJ1-1; size: .; DNA: TGTGCTAGTGGTGGAACAGGGGGCGCTTCTGAAGCTTTCTTT; CDR3: CASGGTGGASEAFF
D: .; V: TRBV9; J: TRBJ1-6; size: .; DNA: TGTGCCAGCAGCGCCACGGGGGCCTATAATTCACCCCTCCACTTT; CDR3: CASSATGAYNSPLHF
D: .; V: TRBV7-9; J: TRBJ2-7; size: .; DNA: TGTGCCAGCAGCTTACGGCAGGGCGGCCGCGAGCAGTACTTC; CDR3: CASSLRQGGREQYF
D: .; V: TRBV11-2; J: TRBJ1-4; size: .; DNA: TGTGCCAGCAGCTTAGGGGGGGTTGAAAAACTGTTTTTT; CDR3: CASSLGGVEKLFF
D: .; V: TRBV13; J: TRBJ2-2; size: .; DNA: TGTGCCAGCACCATTGGAGGTTCGGCCGGGGAGCTGTTTTTT; CDR3: CASTIGGSAGELFF
D: .; V: TRBV7-9; J: TRBJ1-2; size: .; DNA: TGTGCCAGCAGCTTAGATGGCGGGACTGATCGGAACTATGGCTACACCTTC; CDR3: CASSLDGGTDRNYGYTF
D: .; V: TRBV9; J: TRBJ2-3; size: once; DNA: TGTGCCAGCAGCGTAGACACCCGCGGGATACGCACAGATACGCAGTATTTT; CDR3: CASSVDTRGIRTDTQYF
D: TRBD1; V: TRBV19; J: TRBJ2-3; size: .; DNA: TGTGCCAGTGGGGGACAGGGGTCGATAGATACGCAGTATTTT; CDR3: CASGGQGSIDTQYF
D: .; V: TRBV27; J: TRBJ2-4; size: .; DNA: TGTGCCAGCAGTTACCGGGGGACAGCTTTAGCCAAAAACATTCAGTACTTC; CDR3: CASSYRGTALAKNIQYF
D: .; V: TRBV24-1; J: TRBJ2-2; size: once; DNA: TGTGCCACCAGGACAGAACGCACCGGGGAGCTGTTTTTT; CDR3: CATRTERTGELFF
D: TRBD2; V: TRBV5-1; J: TRBJ2-1; size: .; DNA: TGCGCCAGCAGCCCGGGACTAGAGTACAATGAGCAGTTCTTC; CDR3: CASSPGLEYNEQFF
D: TRBD2; V: TRBV24-1; J: TRBJ2-3; size: .; DNA: TGTGCCACCAGTGATTGGATAGCGGGAGTTAGTAGCACAGATACGCAGTATTTT; CDR3: CATSDWIAGVSSTDTQYF
D: .; V: TRBV19; J: TRBJ1-5; size: .; DNA: TGTGCCAGTAGTTCACAGAGCAATCAGCCCCAGCATTTT; CDR3: CASSSQSNQPQHF
D: TRBD1; V: TRBV19; J: TRBJ1-4; size: few; DNA: TGTGCCAGTACCCCGGGACAGAGGATTGCAAAACTGTTTTTT; CDR3: CASTPGQRIAKLFF
D: .; V: TRBV27; J: TRBJ1-4; size: .; DNA: TGTGCCAGCAGTAATACAGGGCAGGTTCATGAAAAACTGTTTTTT; CDR3: CASSNTGQVHEKLFF
D: TRBD1; V: TRBV28; J: TRBJ2-7; size: once; DNA: TGTGCCAGCAGTTTGTACAGGGGGTTCTCCTACGAGCAGTACTTC; CDR3: CASSLYRGFSYEQYF
D: .; V: TRBV2; J: TRBJ1-2; size: .; DNA: TGTGCCAGCAGTGAATGGCAGGCCAGCTATGGCTACACCTTC; CDR3: CASSEWQASYGYTF
D: .; V: TRBV11-2; J: TRBJ2-7; size: .; DNA: TGTGCCAGCAGCTTAGCATCCGGGACACATTACGAGCAGTACTTC; CDR3: CASSLASGTHYEQYF
D: TRBD1; V: TRBV18; J: TRBJ1-5; size: .; DNA: TGTGCCAGCTCATTAGCCGGGACAGTGGACAATCAGCCCCAGCATTTT; CDR3: CASSLAGTVDNQPQHF
D: TRBD1; V: TRBV28; J: TRBJ2-3; size: .; DNA: TGTGCCAGCCTCAGGGGGCAGTTCACAGATACGCAGTATTTT; CDR3: CASLRGQFTDTQYF
D: .; V: TRBV6-2/TRBV6-3; J: TRBJ1-1; size: .; DNA: TGTGCCAGCAGTTACCAGGACAGACAAGCTTTCTTT; CDR3: CASSYQDRQAFF
D: .; V: TRBV28; J: TRBJ1-5; size: .; DNA: TGTGCCAGCAGTCGAAGACAGGCCAATGGGCCCCAGCATTTT; CDR3: CASSRRQANGPQHF
D: .; V: TRBV6-5; J: TRBJ1-2; size: few; DNA: TGTGCCAGCAGTACCCAGGGCTGGGGCTACACCTTC; CDR3: CASSTQGWGYTF
D: .; V: TRBV28; J: TRBJ2-7; size: .; DNA: TGTGCCAGCAGAACTAATTACGAGCAGTACTTC; CDR3: CASRTNYEQYF
D: .; V: TRBV11-2; J: TRBJ2-1; size: few; DNA: TGTGCCAGCAGCCCCACAGGGTACAATGAGCAGTTCTTC; CDR3: CASSPTGYNEQFF
D: .; V: TRBV5-1; J: TRBJ2-5; size: .; DNA: TGCGCCAGCAGCTTGCTCGGAGGGAGGGAGACCCAGTACTTC; CDR3: CASSLLGGRETQYF
D: .; V: TRBV11-1; J: TRBJ1-1; size: .; DNA: TGTGCCAGCAGCACAGTTCCTCTGAGGAACACTGAAGCTTTCTTT; CDR3: CASSTVPLRNTEAFF